A single sample gave rise to the 10 T cell receptor beta chains below, sequenced in a study of blood T cell repertoires in COVID-19. Assay: immunoSEQ multiplex PCR; the TCRdb copy retains only in-frame clones and omits some. The sample lists about 64,000 clones; roughly 78% were seen once. Sequenced input: peripheral blood. The origin of the receptors is a man between 60 and 75 years old with COVID-19, enrolled during active disease.

The rearrangement uses TRBV4-1 and TRBJ2-3; 7 bases are a match to TRBD1. This CDR3 is 13 amino acids long. Germline lookup yields CDR1 MGHRA and CDR2 YSYEKL. The V gene end was trimmed by 5 bases and the J gene end by 3 bases; junction bases not matched to a gene: 2. DNA of the CDR3: TGCGCCAGCAGCAAGGGGGCGACAGATACGCAGTATTTT. This encodes CASSKGATDTQYF.

The chain couples TRBV3-1 (or the pseudogene TRBV3-2) to TRBJ1-3; 7 bases fit TRBD1. V dropped 5 bases and J dropped 2; count of bases not matched to a gene: 3. CDR3 length: 14 residues. Germline V CDR1 and CDR2: LGHDT, YNNKEL (reference sequence). The CDR3 here is CASSFTGAGNTIYF. The CDR3 coding sequence is TGTGCCAGCAGCTTCACAGGGGCTGGAAACACCATATATTTT.

This clone was counted between two and nine times. The genes are TRBV5-1 and TRBJ2-5; a weak D match, TRBD2 (6 bases). The CDR3 has 14 residues. Germline V gene sequence: CDR1 SGHRS, CDR2 YFSETQ. Trimming took 4 bases from V and 7 from J, leaving 17 bases between them. CDR3 coding DNA: TGCGCCAGCAGCGGAGAGCGGGCCCTGGGGACCCAGTACTTC. Its translation: CASSGERALGTQYF.

This chain links TRBV1 with TRBJ1-6; TRBD1 was called by the table and not checked on the DNA. TRBV1 is noted as a pseudogene. The CDR3 runs to 17 residues. The CDR3 region has the DNA TGCACCAGCAGCCAAGAGGGGGCTAGAGGGCCTATTTCACCCCTCCACTTT. It yields the protein CTSSQEGARGPISPLHF.

The V gene is TRBV11-2, the J gene TRBJ2-7, with 7 bases identical to TRBD2. Germline CDR1 is SGHAT and CDR2 is FQNNGV. The CDR3 spans 14 residues. V trimming: 5 bases; J trimming: 5 bases; junction bases outside the gene matches: 9. The CDR3, as DNA: TGTGCCAGCAGCCCTCGGGGGGTTGTAGACGAGCAGTACTTC. Translating it yields CASSPRGVVDEQYF.

The chain combines TRBV5-1 with TRBJ1-3; no firm D call. Trimming shortened V by 4 bases and J by 2 bases, and 10 bases separated the two germline ends. The CDR3 contains 14 residues. The V gene's germline CDR1 is SGHRS and CDR2 YFSETQ. The CDR3 loop reads CASSVGAPGNTIYF. CDR3 sequence (DNA): TGCGCCAGCAGCGTCGGAGCTCCTGGAAACACCATATATTTT.

The chain links TRBV7-2 to TRBJ2-5; D may be TRBD2 (6 bases). The CDR3 consists of 17 residues. Trimming removed 7 bases at V and 2 bases at J, with 23 bases between. Looked up from germline, CDR1 is SGHTA and CDR2 is FQGNSA. CDR3 loop: CASTRLSGGGLQETQYF. The CDR3 DNA is TGTGCCAGCACCCGACTTTCTGGGGGAGGTTTGCAAGAGACCCAGTACTTC.

The rearrangement links TRBV5-5 to TRBJ2-3, with a weak D call TRBD1 (5 bases). Germline V gene sequence: CDR1 SGHKS, CDR2 YYEKEE (reference sequence). The V and J ends lost 2 bases and 3 bases respectively, with 19 bases between them. The CDR3 length is 17 residues. This CDR3 is CASSFRQRQGITDTQYF. CDR3 in DNA: TGTGCCAGCAGCTTCCGACAAAGGCAGGGAATTACAGATACGCAGTATTTT. Full variable domain (outside the CDR3, taken from reference TRBV5-5 and TRBJ2-3): DAGVTQSPTHLIKTRGQQVTLRCSPISGHKSVSWYQQVLGQGPQFIFQYYEKEERGRGNFPDRFSARQFPNYSSELNVNALLLGDSALYLCASSFRQRQGITDTQYFGPGTRLTVL.

The V gene is TRBV6-5, the J gene TRBJ2-4; no clear D gene. This CDR3 comprises 16 residues. Germline V CDR1 and CDR2: MNHEY, SVGAGI. Trimming left V 0 bases short and J 4 bases short, with 13 bases between. The DNA of the CDR3 is TGTGCCAGCAGTTACTCTGAGCCAGGCCGGAAAAACATTCAGTACTTC. This translates into CASSYSEPGRKNIQYF.

The table lists this clone with a count of one. The rearrangement links TRBV18 to TRBJ1-1, with TRBD1 matching 7 bases. CDR3 size: 14 residues. CDR1 KGHSH and CDR2 LQKENI come from the germline V gene. Trimming cost V 2 bases and J 5 bases; bases outside gene matches: 5. The CDR3 spells CASSPVRGKTEAFF. CDR3 DNA: TGTGCCAGCTCACCAGTCAGGGGGAAGACTGAAGCTTTCTTT.